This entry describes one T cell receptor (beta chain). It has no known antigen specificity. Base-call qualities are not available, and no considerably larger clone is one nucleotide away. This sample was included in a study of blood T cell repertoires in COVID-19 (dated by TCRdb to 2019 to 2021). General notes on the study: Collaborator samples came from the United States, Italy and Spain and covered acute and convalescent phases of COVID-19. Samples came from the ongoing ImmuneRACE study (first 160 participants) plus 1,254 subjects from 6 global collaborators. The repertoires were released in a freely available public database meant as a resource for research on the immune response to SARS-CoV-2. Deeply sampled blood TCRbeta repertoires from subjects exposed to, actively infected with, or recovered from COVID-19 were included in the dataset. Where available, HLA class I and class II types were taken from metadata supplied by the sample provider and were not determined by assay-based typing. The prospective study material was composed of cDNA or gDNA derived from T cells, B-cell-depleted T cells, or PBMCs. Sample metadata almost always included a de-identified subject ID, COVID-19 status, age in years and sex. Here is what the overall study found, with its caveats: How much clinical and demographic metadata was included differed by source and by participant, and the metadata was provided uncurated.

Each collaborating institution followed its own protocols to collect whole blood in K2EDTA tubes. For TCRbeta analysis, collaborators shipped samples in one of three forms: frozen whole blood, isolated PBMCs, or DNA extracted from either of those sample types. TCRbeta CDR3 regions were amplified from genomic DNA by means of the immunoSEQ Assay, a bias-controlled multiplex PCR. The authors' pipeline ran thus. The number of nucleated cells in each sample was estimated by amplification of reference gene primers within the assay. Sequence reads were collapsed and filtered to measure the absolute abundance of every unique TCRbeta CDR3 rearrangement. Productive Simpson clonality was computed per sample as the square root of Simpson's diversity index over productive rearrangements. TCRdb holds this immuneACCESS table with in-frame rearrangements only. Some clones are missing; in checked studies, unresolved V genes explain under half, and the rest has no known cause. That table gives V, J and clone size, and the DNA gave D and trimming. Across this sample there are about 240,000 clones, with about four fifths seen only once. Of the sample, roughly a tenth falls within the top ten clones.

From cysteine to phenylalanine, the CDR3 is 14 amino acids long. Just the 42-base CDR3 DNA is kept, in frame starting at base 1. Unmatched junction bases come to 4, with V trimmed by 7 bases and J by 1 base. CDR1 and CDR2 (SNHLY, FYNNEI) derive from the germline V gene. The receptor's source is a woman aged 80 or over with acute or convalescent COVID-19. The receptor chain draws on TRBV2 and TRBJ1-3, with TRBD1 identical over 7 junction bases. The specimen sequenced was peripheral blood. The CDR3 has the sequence CASTQDRSGNTIYF. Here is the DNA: TGTGCCAGCACCCAGGACAGGTCTGGAAACACCATATATTTT.